The next 25 T cell receptor beta chains were all read from a single sample in a study of blood T cell repertoires in COVID-19. The data were produced by immunoSEQ multiplex PCR, yet TCRdb's version contains in-frame clones alone and is incomplete. Of over 80,000 clones listed, around 89% were seen once; the top ten hold 8% to 9.5%. Sequenced: peripheral blood. Source of these receptors: a man between 50 and 59 years old with acute or convalescent COVID-19.

This clone was seen only once. The rearrangement joins TRBV9 to TRBJ1-2; 9 bases line up with TRBD1. There are 14 residues in the CDR3. With V trimmed by 10 bases and J by 8 bases, 15 bases remained unmatched. The germline V gene has CDR1 SGDLS and CDR2 YYNGEE. Here the CDR3 DNA reads TGTGCCTCCGGGACAGGGTTTTTAGAAGGGGGCTACACCTTC. Protein sequence: CASGTGFLEGGYTF.

The chain has TRBV7-2 and TRBJ2-5; no clear D gene. Germline assignment: CDR1 SGHTA and CDR2 FQGNSA. The CDR3 is 11 residues long. The V and J ends lost 3 bases and 3 bases respectively, with 2 bases between them. Here the CDR3 DNA reads TGTGCCAGCAGCTTTAAAGAGACCCAGTACTTC. The encoded protein is CASSFKETQYF.

The rearrangement links TRBV3-1 (or the pseudogene TRBV3-2) to TRBJ1-5; 8 nucleotides agree with TRBD1. CDR1 and CDR2 (germline): LGHDT, YNNKEL (reference sequence). V dropped 0 bases and J dropped 5; count of bases not matched to a gene: 3. The CDR3 has 15 amino acids. CDR3 in DNA: TGTGCCAGCAGCCAAGACAGGGGGCTTCATCAGCCCCAGCATTTT. This gives the protein CASSQDRGLHQPQHF.

This clone was seen more than once but under ten times. The chain joins TRBV11-2 to TRBJ1-1; 11 nucleotides line up with TRBD1. The V gene's germline CDR1 is SGHAT and CDR2 FQNNGV. CDR3 length equals 16 residues. With 4 bases clipped from V and 5 bases from J, the junction kept 9 bases outside the gene matches. The CDR3 loop reads CASSSIRTGGHTEAFF. CDR3 nucleotide sequence: TGTGCCAGCAGCTCTATAAGGACAGGGGGCCATACTGAAGCTTTCTTT.

This clone came up once. This chain connects TRBV7-2 to TRBJ2-1; 10 bases agree with TRBD2. The CDR3 consists of 16 residues. CDR1 and CDR2 (germline): SGHTA, FQGNSA. V shed 0 bases, J shed 2 bases, and the junction held 1 base outside the gene matches. This chain's CDR3 is CASSLASGGAYNEQFF. The CDR3 DNA follows: TGTGCCAGCAGCTTAGCCAGCGGGGGGGCCTACAATGAGCAGTTCTTC.

The CDR3 nucleotides read TGTGCCAGCAGCCGAGGACAGGGGAACTATGGCTACACCTTC. Residues: CASSRGQGNYGYTF. This sequence joins TRBV7-8 and TRBJ1-2, with 9 positions matching TRBD1. CDR1 is SGHVS and CDR2 is FQNEAQ in the germline V gene. CDR3 length: 14 residues. J lost 2 bases, V lost 5 bases, and 3 bases had no gene match.

This chain connects TRBV4-2 to TRBJ1-6; no firm D call. V lost 4 bases and J lost 0, with 10 bases in between. Per germline, CDR1 LGHNA and CDR2 YNFKEQ. The CDR3 runs 16 residues. CDR3 sequence reads: CASSPRRSSYNSPLHF. CDR3 sequence (DNA): TGTGCCAGCAGCCCCCGGCGGAGCTCCTATAATTCACCCCTCCACTTT.

J is TRBJ2-6 and V is TRBV5-1; D may be TRBD2 (6 bases). The CDR3 is made up of 18 amino acids. Germline CDR1 SGHRS, CDR2 YFSETQ. Trimming pared 0 bases from V and 0 bases from J, leaving 13 bases between. CDR3 DNA sequence: TGCGCCAGCAGCTTGGAAGGTCGGGGGTTCTCTGGGGCCAACGTCCTGACTTTC. It specifies CASSLEGRGFSGANVLTF.

The rearrangement links TRBV4-1 to TRBJ1-6; D remains unclear. The CDR3 sequence is 15 residues long. Germline CDR1 and CDR2: MGHRA and YSYEKL. V was pared by 4 bases and J by 7 bases, with 14 bases between. The CDR3 loop is CASSPEGTTNSPLHF. CDR3 sequence (DNA): TGCGCCAGCAGCCCCGAAGGCACTACAAATTCACCCCTCCACTTT.

The chain recombines TRBV30 with TRBJ1-2; unclear D gene. Looked up from germline, CDR1 is GTSNPN and CDR2 is SVGIG (reference sequence). The CDR3 runs to 13 residues. With 0 bases removed from V and 4 bases from J, the gap between germline ends came to 9 bases. In DNA, the CDR3 is TGTGCCTGGAGTGTACGTCAGGCCTATGGCTACACCTTC. This gives the protein CAWSVRQAYGYTF.

The DNA of the CDR3 is TGTGCCAGCAGCTTATCGACAGGGTTCTACGAGCAGTACTTC. This encodes CASSLSTGFYEQYF. The chain recombines TRBV7-9 with TRBJ2-7; 7 nucleotides match TRBD1. The V segment lost 2 bases and the J segment 3 bases; nucleotides outside the gene matches: 4. The CDR3 contains 14 residues. Germline V gene lookup returns CDR1 SEHNR and CDR2 FQNEAQ (reference sequence).

V is TRBV27 and J is TRBJ2-5, with D maybe TRBD2 (5 bases). The germline V and J ends were trimmed by 5 bases and 4 bases, with 14 bases remaining between them. Germline loops: CDR1 MNHEY, CDR2 SMNVEV (reference sequence). This CDR3 has 14 amino acids. The CDR3 sequence is CASSAVEGLETQYF. The CDR3, as DNA: TGTGCCAGCAGTGCCGTAGAGGGCTTAGAGACCCAGTACTTC.

The J gene is TRBJ1-3, the V gene TRBV28; D is unclear. Germline V gene lookup returns CDR1 MDHEN and CDR2 SYDVKM. The V gene lost 5 bases and the J gene lost 4 bases, with 15 bases spanning the gap. There are 15 residues in the CDR3. The CDR3 region is CASSTLTEPGNTIYF. Written as DNA, the CDR3 is TGTGCCAGCAGTACTCTTACAGAGCCCGGAAACACCATATATTTT.

This chain connects TRBV10-3 to TRBJ2-5; D not certain. The germline V gene encodes CDR1 ENHRY and CDR2 SYGVKD. V lost 3 bases and J 0 bases, leaving 5 bases between the germline ends. CDR3 size: 13 residues. The CDR3: CAISDQDQETQYF. In DNA, the CDR3 is TGTGCCATCAGTGATCAGGACCAAGAGACCCAGTACTTC.

The CDR3 region has the DNA TGTGCCAGTAGCCTGGACAGGGGAACTTCACCCCTCCACTTT. Its protein product is CASSLDRGTSPLHF. This rearrangement joins TRBV19 to TRBJ1-6, with 9 bases lining up with TRBD1. Losses at the gene ends were 6 bases for V and 9 bases for J; bases not matched to a gene: 6. Germline values: CDR1 LNHDA, CDR2 SQIVND (reference sequence). The CDR3 is made up of 14 amino acids.

This chain connects TRBV30 to TRBJ2-2, with D uncertain. CDR1 is GTSNPN, CDR2 SVGIG, per germline (reference sequence). The CDR3 is made up of 14 amino acids. V shed 2 bases and J shed 1 base, with 8 bases lying between them. In DNA, the CDR3 is TGTGCCTGGAGTAAACTCATGAACACCGGGGAGCTGTTTTTT. As protein: CAWSKLMNTGELFF.

DNA for the CDR3: TGTGCCAGCAGCTTAGGCTCCCAGGGATTGGGCGAAAAACTGTTTTTT. It is translated as CASSLGSQGLGEKLFF. This rearrangement joins TRBV7-9 to TRBJ1-4, with D perhaps matching TRBD1 (5 bases). Germline values: CDR1 SEHNR, CDR2 FQNEAQ (reference sequence). The CDR3 has 16 residues. V lost 1 base, J lost 8 bases, and 17 bases lay in between.

This rearrangement joins TRBV27 to TRBJ2-1, with 14 bases that match TRBD2. Trimming at V came to 4 bases and at J to 7 bases, leaving 9 bases not matched to a gene. This CDR3 comprises 17 residues. CDR1 MNHEY and CDR2 SMNVEV come from the germline V gene (reference sequence). The CDR3 DNA reads TGTGCCAGCAGTTCCTGGACTAGCGGGGGGCAAAGGAATGAGCAGTTCTTC. Translated: CASSSWTSGGQRNEQFF.

V and J are TRBV2 and TRBJ2-7, with 9 bases matching TRBD1. This CDR3 is built from 12 residues. With V trimmed by 6 bases and J by 7 bases, 4 bases remained unmatched. Germline values: CDR1 SNHLY, CDR2 FYNNEI. CDR3 amino acids: CASSGDRVEQYF. DNA for the CDR3: TGTGCCAGCAGCGGGGACAGGGTTGAGCAGTACTTC.

The rearrangement joins TRBV6-1 to TRBJ1-6; the D gene is possibly TRBD1 (5 bases). Trimming took off 2 bases at V and 1 base at J, with 9 bases between the two ends. The CDR3 totals 16 residues. CDR1 MNHNS and CDR2 SASEGT come from the germline V gene. CDR3: CASSEFQGSYNSPLHF. Here the CDR3 DNA reads TGTGCCAGCAGTGAATTTCAGGGTTCCTATAATTCACCCCTCCACTTT.

This clone was counted once. The V call is TRBV7-8, the J call TRBJ1-2, with a possible D match to TRBD1 (6 bases). V lost 1 base and J lost 4, with 7 bases in between. The CDR3 contains 13 residues. Looked up from germline, CDR1 is SGHVS and CDR2 is FQNEAQ. CDR3: CASSLGTAYGYTF. The CDR3 nucleotides read TGTGCCAGCAGCTTAGGGACAGCCTATGGCTACACCTTC.

The chain recombines TRBV13 with TRBJ2-1; 8 positions agree with TRBD2. The ends lost 5 bases at V and 1 base at J; junction bases unmatched: 13. CDR3 size: 18 residues. Germline V gene lookup returns CDR1 PRHDT and CDR2 FYEKMQ (reference sequence). The CDR3 DNA reads as TGTGCCAGCAGCCGGAGCCCGGGACTAGTAGGGTCCTACAATGAGCAGTTCTTC. Protein: CASSRSPGLVGSYNEQFF.

This clone was seen only once. This sequence joins TRBV4-1 and TRBJ1-2; no clear D gene. CDR1 MGHRA and CDR2 YSYEKL come from the germline V gene. The CDR3 consists of 12 residues. Trimming took off 4 bases at V and 2 bases at J, with 5 bases between the two ends. This CDR3 reads CASSRGNYGYTF. The CDR3 DNA sequence: TGCGCCAGCAGCCGTGGCAACTATGGCTACACCTTC.

CDR3 DNA: TGCAGTGCTAGAGATTCGAGGGAGTACTTC. Protein: CSARDSREYF. The V gene is TRBV20-1, the J gene TRBJ2-4; TRBD2 might be the D (5 bases). The CDR3 has 10 residues. Trimming shortened V by 0 bases and J by 14 bases, and 8 bases separated the two germline ends. Germline assignment: CDR1 DFQATT and CDR2 SNEGSKA (reference sequence).

The CDR3 spells CASTLLDRVSGYTF. CDR3 nucleotides: TGTGCCAGCACCCTTCTGGACAGGGTGAGCGGCTACACCTTC. The J gene is TRBJ1-2, the V gene TRBV7-3; TRBD1 agrees at 8 bases. The germline V gene has CDR1 SGHTA and CDR2 FQGTGA. The ends lost 7 bases at V and 8 bases at J; junction bases unmatched: 12. This CDR3 spans 14 amino acids.